This T cell receptor (beta chain) was captured by sequencing in a study of cytomegalovirus exposure and HLA in healthy donors. Study-wide points: An analysis was carried out at a later point. It showed that HLA-associated TCR beta chains were more clonally expanded than equally common non-associated chains.

Notes on this clone: The antigen remains unidentified.

Researchers ran the PCR with 60 Vbeta and 13 Jbeta primers. The table came from immunoSEQ multiplex PCR; TCRdb's copy has only in-frame clones and leaves some out. The sample shows around 220,000 clones, 65% to 80% of them seen only once. This clonotype was obtained from a girl aged 2 to 10 in good health and CMV-seronegative. The sample consisted of PBMCs.

The CDR3 bases are TGTGCCAGCAGCTTAGCGGGACTAGGGGGCGCCGAGCAGTTCTTC. It encodes CASSLAGLGGAEQFF. This chain connects TRBV7-9 to TRBJ2-1, with D tentatively TRBD2 (8 bases). V was trimmed by 0 bases and J by 10 bases, leaving 16 bases between them. Germline loops: CDR1 SEHNR, CDR2 FQNEAQ (reference sequence). The CDR3 runs 15 residues. Full variable domain (rest looked up from reference TRBV7-9 and TRBJ2-1): DTGVSQNPRHKITKRGQNVTFRCDPISEHNRLYWYRQTLGQGPEFLTYFQNEAQLEKSRLLSDRFSAERPKGSFSTLEIQRTEQGDSAMYLCASSLAGLGGAEQFFGPGTRLTVL.